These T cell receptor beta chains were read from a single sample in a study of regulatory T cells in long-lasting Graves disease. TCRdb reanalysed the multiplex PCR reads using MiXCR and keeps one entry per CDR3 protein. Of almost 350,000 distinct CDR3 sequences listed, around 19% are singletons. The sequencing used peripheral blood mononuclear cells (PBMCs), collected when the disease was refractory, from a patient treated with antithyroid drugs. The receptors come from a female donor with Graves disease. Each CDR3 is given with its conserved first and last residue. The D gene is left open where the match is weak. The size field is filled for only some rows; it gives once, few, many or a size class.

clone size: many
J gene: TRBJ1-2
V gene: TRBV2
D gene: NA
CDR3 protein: CASTSGAEEYGYTF
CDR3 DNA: TGTGCCAGCACCTCGGGGGCGGAGGAGTATGGCTACACCTTC

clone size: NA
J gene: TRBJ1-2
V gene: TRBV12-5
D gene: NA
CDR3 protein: CASGLAPGTSGGYTF
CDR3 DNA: TGTGCTAGTGGTTTGGCCCCCGGGACATCGGGGGGCTACACCTTC

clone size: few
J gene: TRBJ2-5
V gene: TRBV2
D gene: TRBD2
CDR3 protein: CASRGLQREGEEETQYF
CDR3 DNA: TGTGCCAGCAGGGGACTACAGCGGGAGGGAGAGGAAGAGACCCAGTACTTC

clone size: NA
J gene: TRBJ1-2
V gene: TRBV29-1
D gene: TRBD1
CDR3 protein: CSVEDHPGKGASKGYGYTF
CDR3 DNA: TGCAGCGTTGAAGATCACCCCGGAAAGGGGGCCTCTAAAGGCTATGGCTACACCTTC

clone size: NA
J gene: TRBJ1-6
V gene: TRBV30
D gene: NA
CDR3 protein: CAWGGGVSPLHF
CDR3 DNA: TGTGCCTGGGGGGGGGGGGTGTCACCCCTCCACTTT

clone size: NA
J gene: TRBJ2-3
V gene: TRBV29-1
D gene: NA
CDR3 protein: CSVEDPWSGATQYF
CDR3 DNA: TGCAGCGTTGAAGATCCGTGGTCCGGGGCTACGCAGTATTTT

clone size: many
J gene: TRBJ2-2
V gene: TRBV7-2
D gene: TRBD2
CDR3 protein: CASSLVGGASGTTGELFF
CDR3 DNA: TGTGCCAGCAGCTTAGTCGGTGGAGCTAGCGGTACCACCGGGGAGCTGTTTTTT

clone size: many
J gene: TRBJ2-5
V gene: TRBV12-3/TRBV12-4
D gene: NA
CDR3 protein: CASSLPVSWETQYF
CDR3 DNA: TGTGCCAGCAGCCTGCCGGTTAGTTGGGAGACCCAGTACTTC

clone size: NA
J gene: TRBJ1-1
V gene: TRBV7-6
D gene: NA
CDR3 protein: CASSFPGMGNTEAFF
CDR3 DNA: TGTGCCAGCAGCTTCCCGGGGATGGGGAACACTGAAGCTTTCTTT

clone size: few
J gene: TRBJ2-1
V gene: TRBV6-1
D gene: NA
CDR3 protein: CASRHLWGDEQFF
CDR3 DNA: TGTGCCAGCAGGCATCTTTGGGGCGATGAGCAGTTCTTC

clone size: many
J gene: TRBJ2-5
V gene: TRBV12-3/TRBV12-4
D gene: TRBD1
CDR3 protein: CASSFRTGDLETQYF
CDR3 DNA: TGTGCCAGCAGTTTTAGGACAGGGGATCTGGAGACCCAGTACTTC

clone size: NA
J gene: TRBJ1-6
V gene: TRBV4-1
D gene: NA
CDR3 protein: CASSQVRAGKSSPLHF
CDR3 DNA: TGCGCCAGCAGCCAAGTAAGGGCAGGGAAGAGTTCACCCCTCCACTTT

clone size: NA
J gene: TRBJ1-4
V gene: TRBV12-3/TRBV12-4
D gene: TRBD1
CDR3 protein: CASSLGGTGDEKLFF
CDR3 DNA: TGTGCCAGCAGTTTAGGAGGGACAGGGGATGAAAAACTGTTTTTT

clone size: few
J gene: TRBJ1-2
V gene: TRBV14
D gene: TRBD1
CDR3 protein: CASSVDRGLGYTF
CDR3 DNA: TGTGCCAGCAGCGTCGACAGGGGATTGGGCTACACCTTC

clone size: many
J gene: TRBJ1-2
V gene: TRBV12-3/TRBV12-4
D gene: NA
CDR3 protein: CASSLAQQANYGYTF
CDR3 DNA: TGTGCCAGCAGTTTAGCCCAACAGGCTAACTATGGCTACACCTTC

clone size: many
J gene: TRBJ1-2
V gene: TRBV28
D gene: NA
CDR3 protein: CASSFPGTLTRYGYTF
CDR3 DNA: TGTGCCAGCAGTTTCCCCGGGACACTAACCCGATATGGCTACACCTTC

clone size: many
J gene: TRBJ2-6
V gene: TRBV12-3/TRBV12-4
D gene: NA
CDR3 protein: CASSLRQPSGANVLTF
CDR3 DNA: TGTGCCAGCAGTTTAAGACAGCCCTCTGGGGCCAACGTCCTGACTTTC

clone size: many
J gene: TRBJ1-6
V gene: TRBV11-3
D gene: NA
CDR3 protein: CASSFINGGSPLHF
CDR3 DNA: TGTGCCAGCAGCTTTATCAATGGGGGTTCACCCCTCCACTTT

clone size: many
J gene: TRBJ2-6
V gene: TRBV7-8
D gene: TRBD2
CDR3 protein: CASSLGGGGRAAGANVLTF
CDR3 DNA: TGTGCCAGCAGCTTAGGGGGAGGCGGGAGGGCCGCCGGGGCCAACGTCCTGACTTTC

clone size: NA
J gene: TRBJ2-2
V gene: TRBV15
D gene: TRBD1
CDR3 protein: CATSRGGGTGDYPLYTGELFF
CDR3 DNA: TGTGCCACCAGCAGAGGAGGGGGGACAGGCGACTACCCACTCTACACCGGGGAGCTGTTTTTT

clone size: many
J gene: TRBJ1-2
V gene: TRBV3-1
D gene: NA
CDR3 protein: CASSQTWRGYTF
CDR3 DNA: TGTGCCAGCAGCCAAACATGGAGGGGCTACACCTTC

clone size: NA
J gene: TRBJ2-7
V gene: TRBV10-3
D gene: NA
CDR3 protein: CAISGPGPTYEQYF
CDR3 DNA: TGTGCCATCAGTGGTCCGGGACCGACTTACGAGCAGTACTTC

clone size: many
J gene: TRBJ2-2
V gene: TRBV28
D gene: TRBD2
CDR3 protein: CASTQTSEAGELFF
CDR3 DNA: TGTGCCAGCACCCAGACTAGCGAGGCCGGGGAGCTGTTTTTT

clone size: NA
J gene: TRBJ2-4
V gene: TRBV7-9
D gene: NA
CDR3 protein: CASSWGVPKYF
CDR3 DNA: TGTGCCAGCAGCTGGGGAGTCCCGAAGTACTTC

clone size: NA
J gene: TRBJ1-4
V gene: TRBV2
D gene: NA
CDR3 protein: CASSRVSEKLFF
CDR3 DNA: TGTGCCAGCAGTCGGGTCAGTGAAAAACTGTTTTTT

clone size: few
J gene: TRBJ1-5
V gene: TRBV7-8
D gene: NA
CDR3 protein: CASSNRVQGTEPQHF
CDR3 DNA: TGTGCCAGCAGCAACAGGGTCCAGGGGACGGAGCCCCAGCATTTT

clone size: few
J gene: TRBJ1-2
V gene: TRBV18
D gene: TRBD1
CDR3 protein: CASSPKETGNGYTF
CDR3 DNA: TGTGCCAGCTCACCAAAGGAGACAGGGAATGGCTACACCTTC

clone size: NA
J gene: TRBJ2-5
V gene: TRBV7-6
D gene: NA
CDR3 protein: CASKRVPQETQYF
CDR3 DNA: TGTGCCAGCAAAAGGGTCCCCCAAGAGACCCAGTACTTC

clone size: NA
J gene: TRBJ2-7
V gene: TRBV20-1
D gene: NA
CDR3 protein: CSASRQGQGFWGEQYF
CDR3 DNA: TGCAGTGCTAGCCGTCAGGGACAAGGGTTTTGGGGGGAGCAGTACTTC

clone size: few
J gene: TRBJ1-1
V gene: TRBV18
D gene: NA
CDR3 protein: CASSPPGQHEAFF
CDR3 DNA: TGTGCCAGCTCACCACCCGGGCAGCATGAAGCTTTCTTT

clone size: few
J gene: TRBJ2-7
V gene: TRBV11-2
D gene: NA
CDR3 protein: CASSPWDTPYEQYF
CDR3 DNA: TGTGCCAGCAGCCCCTGGGACACCCCCTACGAGCAGTACTTC

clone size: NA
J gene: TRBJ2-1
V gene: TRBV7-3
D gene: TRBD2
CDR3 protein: CASSLIGLAGGNEQFF
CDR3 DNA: TGTGCCAGCAGCTTAATCGGACTAGCGGGAGGCAATGAGCAGTTCTTC

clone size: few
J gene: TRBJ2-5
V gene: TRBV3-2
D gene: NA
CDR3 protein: CASRRTTSGQETQYF
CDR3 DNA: TGTGCCAGCAGACGAACGACTAGCGGACAAGAGACCCAGTACTTC

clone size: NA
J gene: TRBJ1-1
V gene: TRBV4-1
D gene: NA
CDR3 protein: CASSWATGSTEAFF
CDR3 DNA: TGCGCCAGCAGCTGGGCCACCGGCAGCACTGAAGCTTTCTTT

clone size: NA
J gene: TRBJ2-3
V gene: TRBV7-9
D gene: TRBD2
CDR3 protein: CASRAPGLVSTDTQYF
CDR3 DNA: TGTGCCAGCAGAGCACCGGGACTAGTTAGCACAGATACGCAGTATTTT

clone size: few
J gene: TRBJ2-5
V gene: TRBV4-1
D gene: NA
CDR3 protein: CASSQGNRLFGEETQYF
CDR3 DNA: TGCGCCAGCAGCCAAGGAAATCGTCTATTCGGCGAAGAGACCCAGTACTTC

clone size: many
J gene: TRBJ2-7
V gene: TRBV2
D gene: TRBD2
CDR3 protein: CASSPHGLAFSYEQYF
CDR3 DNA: TGTGCCAGCAGTCCCCACGGACTAGCGTTTTCCTACGAGCAGTACTTC

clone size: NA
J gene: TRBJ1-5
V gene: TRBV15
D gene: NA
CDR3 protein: CATSRGRGGNQPQHF
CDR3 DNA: TGTGCCACCAGCAGAGGACGGGGAGGCAATCAGCCCCAGCATTTT

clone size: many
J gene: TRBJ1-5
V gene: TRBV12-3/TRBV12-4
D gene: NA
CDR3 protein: CASSPSDKPNQPQHF
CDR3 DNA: TGTGCCAGCAGCCCCTCGGACAAGCCCAATCAGCCCCAGCATTTT

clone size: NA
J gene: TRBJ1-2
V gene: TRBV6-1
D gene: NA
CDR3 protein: CASSDGAEPYGYTF
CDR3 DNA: TGTGCCAGCAGTGATGGGGCAGAGCCTTATGGCTACACCTTC

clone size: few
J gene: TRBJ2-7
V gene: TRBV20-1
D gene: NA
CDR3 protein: CSASSHSGGRFEQYF
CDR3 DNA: TGCAGTGCCTCATCCCACTCCGGAGGGAGATTCGAGCAGTACTTC